What follows is one T cell receptor beta chain and its context. Its antigen is unidentified. The data were obtained in a study of radiotherapy plus CTLA-4 blockade in lung cancer. General study results and limits: Blood-borne expansion of tumor-derived TCR clones followed radiotherapy plus ipilimumab. Early clonal dynamics of blood T cells, together with interferon-beta, were reported as the best response predictor.

Germline loops: CDR1 SGHNT, CDR2 YENEEA. The V gene lost 3 bases and the J gene lost 4 bases, with 13 bases spanning the gap. This CDR3 is 15 amino acids long. Measured with immunoSEQ multiplex PCR; TCRdb has only the in-frame clones, and not every one. The repertoire holds 90,000 to 150,000 clones, about four fifths seen once, with approximately 5.2% in the top ten. The chain joins TRBV11-3 to TRBJ2-1; possible D gene TRBD2, 5 bases. The sequence derives from a human donor with non-small cell lung cancer who had a partial response to radiotherapy plus ipilimumab. The source material was peripheral blood, sampled from a patient treated with radiotherapy plus ipilimumab. This chain's CDR3 is CASSFRGYLYNEQFF. CDR3 DNA sequence: TGTGCCAGCAGCTTTAGAGGGTATTTATACAATGAGCAGTTCTTC.